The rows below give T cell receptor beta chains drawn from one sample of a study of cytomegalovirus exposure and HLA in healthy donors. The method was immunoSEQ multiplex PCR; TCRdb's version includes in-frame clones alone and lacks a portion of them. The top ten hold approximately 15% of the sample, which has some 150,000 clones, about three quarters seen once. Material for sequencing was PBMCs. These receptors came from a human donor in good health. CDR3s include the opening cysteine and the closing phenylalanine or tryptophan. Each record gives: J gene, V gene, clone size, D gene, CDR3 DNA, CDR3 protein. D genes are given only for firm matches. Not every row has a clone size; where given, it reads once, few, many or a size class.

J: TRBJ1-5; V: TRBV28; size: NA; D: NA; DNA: TGTGCCAGCAGCAGCAACAGGGCTGGGCCCCAGCATTTT; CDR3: CASSSNRAGPQHF
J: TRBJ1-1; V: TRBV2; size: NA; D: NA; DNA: TGTGCCAGCAGTGAAGGGGCGAACACTGAAGCTTTCTTT; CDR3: CASSEGANTEAFF
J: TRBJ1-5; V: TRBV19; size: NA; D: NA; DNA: TGTGCCAGTAGTATTGGGCCCGGTAGCAATCAGCCCCAGCATTTT; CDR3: CASSIGPGSNQPQHF
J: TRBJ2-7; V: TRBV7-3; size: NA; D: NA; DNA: TGTGCCAGCAGCCTGCACGAGGGCGGTTACGAGCAGTACTTC; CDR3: CASSLHEGGYEQYF
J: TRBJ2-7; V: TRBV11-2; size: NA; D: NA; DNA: TGTGCCAGCAGCTTGGGAGGGGGGACCCACGGCGAGCAGTACTTC; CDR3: CASSLGGGTHGEQYF
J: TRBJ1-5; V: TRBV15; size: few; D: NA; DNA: TGTGCCACCAGCAGGGACAAGTATCAGCCCCAGCATTTT; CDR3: CATSRDKYQPQHF
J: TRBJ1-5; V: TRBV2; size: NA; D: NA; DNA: TGTGCCAGCAGTCAGGGTAGCAATCAGCCCCAGCATTTT; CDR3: CASSQGSNQPQHF
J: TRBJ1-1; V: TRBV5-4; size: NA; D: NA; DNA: TGTGCCAGCAGCCTGACAGGACGGAACACTGAAGCTTTCTTT; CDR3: CASSLTGRNTEAFF
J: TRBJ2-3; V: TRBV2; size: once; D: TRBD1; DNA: TGTGCCAGCAGCCAGGGGGCGATCGATACGCAGTATTTT; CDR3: CASSQGAIDTQYF
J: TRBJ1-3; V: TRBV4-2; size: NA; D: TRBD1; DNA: TGTGCCAGCAGCCCCGCCCCCGGGACAGGGGGGAACACCATATATTTT; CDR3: CASSPAPGTGGNTIYF
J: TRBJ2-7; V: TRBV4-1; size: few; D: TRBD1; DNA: TGCGCCAGCAGCCCGGACAGGTGCGAGCAGTACTTC; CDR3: CASSPDRCEQYF
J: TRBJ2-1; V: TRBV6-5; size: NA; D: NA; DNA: TGTGCCAGCAGGACACTCACCGAGCAGTTCTTC; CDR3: CASRTLTEQFF
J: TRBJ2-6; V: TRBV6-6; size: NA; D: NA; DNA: TGTGCCATTAGATCCCAGGGGGGTTCTGGGGCCAACGTCCTGACTTTC; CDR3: CAIRSQGGSGANVLTF
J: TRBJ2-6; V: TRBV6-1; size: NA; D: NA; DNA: TGTGCCATCGAGGCCTCTGGGGCCAACGTCCTGACTTTC; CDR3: CAIEASGANVLTF
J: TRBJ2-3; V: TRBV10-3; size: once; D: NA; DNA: TGTGCCATCAGTGAGGTCGGGCGGGGAGATACGCAGTATTTT; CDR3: CAISEVGRGDTQYF
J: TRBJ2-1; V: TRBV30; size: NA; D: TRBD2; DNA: TGTGCCTGGAGTGCCGGGACTAGCGTTTTCAATGAGCAGTTCTTC; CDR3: CAWSAGTSVFNEQFF
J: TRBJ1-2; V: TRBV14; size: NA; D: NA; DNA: TGTGCCAGCAGCCAAAACAGAGGGCCCCTGGGCTACACCTTC; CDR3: CASSQNRGPLGYTF
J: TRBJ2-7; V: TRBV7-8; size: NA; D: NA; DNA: TGTGCCAGCAGCAGCACAGGGTACGAGCAGTACTTC; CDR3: CASSSTGYEQYF
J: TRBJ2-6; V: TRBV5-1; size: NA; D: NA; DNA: TGCGCCAGCAGCTTGGGGTCGGTGAGCTCTGGGGCCAACGTCCTGACTTTC; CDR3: CASSLGSVSSGANVLTF
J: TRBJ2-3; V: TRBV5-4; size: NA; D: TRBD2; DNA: TGTGCCAGCAGTCGTGAGCGGGAGTATCCGTATTTT; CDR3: CASSREREYPYF